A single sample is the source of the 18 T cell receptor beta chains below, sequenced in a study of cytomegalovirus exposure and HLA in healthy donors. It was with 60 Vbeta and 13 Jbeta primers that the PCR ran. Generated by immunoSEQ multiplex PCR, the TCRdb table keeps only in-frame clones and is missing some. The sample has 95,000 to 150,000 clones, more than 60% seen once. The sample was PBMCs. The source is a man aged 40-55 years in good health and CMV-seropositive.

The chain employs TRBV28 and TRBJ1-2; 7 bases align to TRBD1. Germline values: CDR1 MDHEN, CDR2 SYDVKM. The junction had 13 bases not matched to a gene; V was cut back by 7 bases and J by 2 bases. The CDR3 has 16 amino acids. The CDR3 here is CASTLLSRGANYGYTF. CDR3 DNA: TGTGCCAGCACCCTTCTCTCCAGGGGGGCCAACTATGGCTACACCTTC.

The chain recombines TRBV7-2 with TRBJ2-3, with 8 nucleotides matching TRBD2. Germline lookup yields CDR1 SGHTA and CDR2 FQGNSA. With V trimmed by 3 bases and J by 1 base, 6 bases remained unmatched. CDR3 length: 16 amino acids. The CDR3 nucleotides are TGTGCCAGCAGCTTTATTAGCGGGGTTGGCACAGATACGCAGTATTTT. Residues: CASSFISGVGTDTQYF.

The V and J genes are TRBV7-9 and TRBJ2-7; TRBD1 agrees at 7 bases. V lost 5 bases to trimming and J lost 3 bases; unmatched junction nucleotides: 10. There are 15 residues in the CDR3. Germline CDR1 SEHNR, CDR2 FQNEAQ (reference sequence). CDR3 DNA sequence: TGTGCCAGCAGCGATCTCCTCGGGACAGACTACGAGCAGTACTTC. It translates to CASSDLLGTDYEQYF.

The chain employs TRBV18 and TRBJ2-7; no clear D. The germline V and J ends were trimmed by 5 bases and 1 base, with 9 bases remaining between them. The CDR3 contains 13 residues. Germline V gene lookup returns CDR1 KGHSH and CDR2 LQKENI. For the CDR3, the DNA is TGTGCCAGCTCAGCGACAAGATCCTACGAGCAGTACTTC. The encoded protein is CASSATRSYEQYF.

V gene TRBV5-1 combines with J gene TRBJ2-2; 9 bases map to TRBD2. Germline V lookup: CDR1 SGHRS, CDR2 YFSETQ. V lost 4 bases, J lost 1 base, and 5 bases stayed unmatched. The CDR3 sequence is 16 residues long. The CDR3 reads CASSLRGGRNTGELFF. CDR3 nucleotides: TGCGCCAGCAGCCTGCGGGGGGGGAGGAACACCGGGGAGCTGTTTTTT.

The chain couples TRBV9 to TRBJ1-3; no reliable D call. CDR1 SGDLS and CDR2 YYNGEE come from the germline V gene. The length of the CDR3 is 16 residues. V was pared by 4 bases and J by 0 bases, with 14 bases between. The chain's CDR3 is CASSPSLRHSGNTIYF. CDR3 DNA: TGTGCCAGCAGCCCTTCTCTCCGACACTCTGGAAACACCATATATTTT.

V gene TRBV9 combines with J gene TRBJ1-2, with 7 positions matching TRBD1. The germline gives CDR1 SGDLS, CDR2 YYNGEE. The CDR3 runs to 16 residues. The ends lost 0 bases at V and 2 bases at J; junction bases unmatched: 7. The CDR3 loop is CASSVGGWTGNYGYTF. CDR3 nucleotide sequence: TGTGCCAGCAGCGTAGGGGGGTGGACAGGCAACTATGGCTACACCTTC.

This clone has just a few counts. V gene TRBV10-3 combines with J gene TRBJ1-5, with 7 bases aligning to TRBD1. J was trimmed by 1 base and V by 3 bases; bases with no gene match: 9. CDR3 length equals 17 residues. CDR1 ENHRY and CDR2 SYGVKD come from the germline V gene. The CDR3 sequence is CAISESTDRASNQPQHF. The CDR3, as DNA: TGTGCCATCAGTGAAAGTACCGACAGGGCAAGCAATCAGCCCCAGCATTTT.

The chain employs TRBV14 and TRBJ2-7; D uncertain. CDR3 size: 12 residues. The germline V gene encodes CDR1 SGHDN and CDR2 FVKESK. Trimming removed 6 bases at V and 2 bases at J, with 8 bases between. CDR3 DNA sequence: TGTGCCAGCAGTCGTAATGCCTACGAGCAGTACTTC. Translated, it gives CASSRNAYEQYF.

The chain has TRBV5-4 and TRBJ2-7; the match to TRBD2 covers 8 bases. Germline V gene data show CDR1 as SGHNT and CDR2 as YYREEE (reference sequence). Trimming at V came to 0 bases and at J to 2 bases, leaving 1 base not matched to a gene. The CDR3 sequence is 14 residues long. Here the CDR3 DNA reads TGTGCCAGCAGCTTGGCGGGGGGGCCCTACGAGCAGTACTTC. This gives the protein CASSLAGGPYEQYF.

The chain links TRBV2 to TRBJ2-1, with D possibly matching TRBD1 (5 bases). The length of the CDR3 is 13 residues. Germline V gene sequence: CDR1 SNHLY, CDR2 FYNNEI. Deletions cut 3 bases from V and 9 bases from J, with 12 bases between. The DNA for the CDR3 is TGTGCCAGCAGTGATCCAGGGAACGGTGAGCAGTTCTTC. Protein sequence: CASSDPGNGEQFF.

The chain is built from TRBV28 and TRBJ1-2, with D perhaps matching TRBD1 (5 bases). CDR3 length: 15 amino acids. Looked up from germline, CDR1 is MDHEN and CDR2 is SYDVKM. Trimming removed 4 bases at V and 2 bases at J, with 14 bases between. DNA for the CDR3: TGTGCCAGCAGTTCGCCAGGGAAGAAAAACTATGGCTACACCTTC. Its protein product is CASSSPGKKNYGYTF.

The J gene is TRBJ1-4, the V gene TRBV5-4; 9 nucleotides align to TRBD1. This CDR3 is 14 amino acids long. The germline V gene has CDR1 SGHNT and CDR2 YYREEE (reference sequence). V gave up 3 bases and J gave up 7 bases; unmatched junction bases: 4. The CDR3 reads CASSSGTGLEKLFF. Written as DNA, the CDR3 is TGTGCCAGCAGCTCCGGGACAGGGCTTGAAAAACTGTTTTTT.

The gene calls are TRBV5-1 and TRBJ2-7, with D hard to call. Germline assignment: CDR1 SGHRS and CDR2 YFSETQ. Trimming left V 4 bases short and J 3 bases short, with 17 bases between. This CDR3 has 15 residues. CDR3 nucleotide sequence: TGCGCCAGCAGCCCATTAGACGGAGCCCTCTACGAGCAGTACTTC. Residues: CASSPLDGALYEQYF.

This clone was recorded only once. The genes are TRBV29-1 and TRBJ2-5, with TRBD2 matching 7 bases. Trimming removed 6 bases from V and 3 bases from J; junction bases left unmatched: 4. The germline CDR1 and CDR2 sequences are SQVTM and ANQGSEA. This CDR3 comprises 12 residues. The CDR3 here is CSVEGREETQYF. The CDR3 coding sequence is TGCAGCGTAGAGGGGAGGGAAGAGACCCAGTACTTC.

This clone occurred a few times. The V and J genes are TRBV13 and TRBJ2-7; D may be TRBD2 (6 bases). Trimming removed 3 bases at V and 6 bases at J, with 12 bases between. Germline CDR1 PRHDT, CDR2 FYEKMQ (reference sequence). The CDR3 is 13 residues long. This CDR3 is CASSFGGGAEQYF. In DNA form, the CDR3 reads TGTGCCAGCAGCTTTGGGGGAGGCGCCGAGCAGTACTTC. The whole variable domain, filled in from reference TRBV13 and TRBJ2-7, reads AAGVIQSPRHLIKEKRETATLKCYPIPRHDTVYWYQQGPGQDPQFLISFYEKMQSDKGSIPDRFSAQQFSDYHSELNMSSLELGDSALYFCASSFGGGAEQYFGPGTRLTVT.

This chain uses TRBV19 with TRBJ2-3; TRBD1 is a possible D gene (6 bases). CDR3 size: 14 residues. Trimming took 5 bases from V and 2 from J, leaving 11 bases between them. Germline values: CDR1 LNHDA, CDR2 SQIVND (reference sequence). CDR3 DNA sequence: TGTGCCAGTAGTCACAGGGAGACCACAGATACGCAGTATTTT. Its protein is CASSHRETTDTQYF.

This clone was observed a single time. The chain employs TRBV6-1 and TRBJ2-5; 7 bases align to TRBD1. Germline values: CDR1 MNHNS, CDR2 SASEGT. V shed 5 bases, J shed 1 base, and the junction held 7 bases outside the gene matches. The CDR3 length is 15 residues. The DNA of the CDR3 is TGTGCCAGCAGTTTCCGGGACAGTTTCCAAGAGACCCAGTACTTC. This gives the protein CASSFRDSFQETQYF.